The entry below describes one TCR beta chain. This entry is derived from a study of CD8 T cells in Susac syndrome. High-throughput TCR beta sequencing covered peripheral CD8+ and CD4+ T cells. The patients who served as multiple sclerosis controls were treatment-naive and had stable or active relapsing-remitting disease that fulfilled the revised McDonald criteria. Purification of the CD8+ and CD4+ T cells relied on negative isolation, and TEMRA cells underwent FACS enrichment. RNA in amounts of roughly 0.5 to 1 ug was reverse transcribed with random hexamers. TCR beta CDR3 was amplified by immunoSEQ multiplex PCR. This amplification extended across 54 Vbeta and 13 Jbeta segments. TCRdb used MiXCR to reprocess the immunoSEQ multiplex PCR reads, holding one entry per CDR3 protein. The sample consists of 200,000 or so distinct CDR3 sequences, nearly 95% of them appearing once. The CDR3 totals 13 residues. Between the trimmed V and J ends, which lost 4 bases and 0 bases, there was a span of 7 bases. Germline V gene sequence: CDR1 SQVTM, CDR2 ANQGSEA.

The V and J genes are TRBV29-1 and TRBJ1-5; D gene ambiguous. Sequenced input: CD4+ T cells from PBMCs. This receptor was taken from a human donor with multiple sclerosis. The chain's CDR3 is CSVGANSNQPQHF. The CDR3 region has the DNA TGCAGCGTTGGCGCGAATAGCAATCAGCCCCAGCATTTT.